Following are 22 T cell receptor beta chains from one sample sequenced in a study of T cells in women clearing cervical HPV infection (dated by TCRdb to 2016 to 2019). Library preparation was by the immunoSEQ multiplex PCR assay. TCRdb limited this immuneACCESS table to in-frame rearrangements with V and J called. A share of clones is missing; checked studies link under half to unresolved V genes, and the rest is unexplained. The sample has around 37,000 clones on record. Together, the top ten hold 6.4% of the sample. The sample comprised blood buffy coat. The receptors come from a woman between 18 and 75 years old with a cervical HPV16 infection that either progressed to CIN3+ or cleared (not recorded which).

As for this clone: The DNA ends 3 residues before the CDR3 does, and the rest of the CDR3 is filled in from the germline J gene. This chain links TRBV11-2 with TRBJ2-5; tentative D call: TRBD2 (5 bases). With 3 bases removed from V and 4 bases from J, the gap between germline ends came to 9 bases. The length of the CDR3 is 13 residues. Looked up from germline, CDR1 is SGHAT and CDR2 is FQNNGV. The CDR3 here is CASSFSEGETQYF. The DNA read from the CDR3 is TGTGCCAGCAGCTTTAGTGAGGGAGAGACC.

Notes on this clone: The read ends 3 residues early relative to the CDR3; the germline J gene fills the gap. This chain joins TRBV2 and TRBJ2-2, with D possibly TRBD1 on 5 matching bases. CDR1 SNHLY and CDR2 FYNNEI come from the germline V gene. CDR3 length: 13 amino acids. V gave up 6 bases and J gave up 5 bases, with 10 bases separating them. CDR3 in amino acids: CASRTVETGELFF. Partial CDR3 DNA: TGTGCCAGCAGGACAGTCGAGACCGGGGAG.

Regarding this clone: The read falls 3 residues short of the CDR3 end, and the missing part is taken from the germline J gene. The rearrangement uses TRBV20-1 and TRBJ2-5, with no clear D. CDR1 and CDR2 (germline): DFQATT, SNEGSKA (reference sequence). The V end lost 5 bases, the J end lost 5 bases, and 9 bases lay between the germline ends. The CDR3 loop spans 11 amino acids. The CDR3 bases that were read are TGCAGTGCTGGCCTAGTGGAGACC. Protein sequence: CSAGLVET. The whole CDR3 sequence is CSAGLVETQYF.

Comment on this clone: The missing CDR3 end, 3 residues past where the read stops, is filled in from the germline J gene. The J gene is TRBJ1-2, the V gene TRBV20-1; TRBD1 agrees at 7 bases. This CDR3 has 12 amino acids. Germline V gene sequence: CDR1 DFQATT, CDR2 SNEGSKA (reference sequence). The CDR3 is CSANQGVIGYTF. CDR3 DNA, as far as it was read: TGCAGTGCTAATCAGGGGGTGATCGGC.

Comment on this clone: The CDR3 goes on 3 residues after the read ends, and that part is filled in from the germline J gene. The rearrangement links TRBV30 to TRBJ1-6; tentatively, D is TRBD1 (5 bases). CDR1 GTSNPN and CDR2 SVGIG come from the germline V gene (reference sequence). Trimming stripped 2 bases from V and 5 bases from J, with 10 bases between. CDR3 size: 14 residues. Partial CDR3 DNA: TGTGCCTGGAGTTTAGTAGGGGATAATTCACCC. This encodes CAWSLVGDNSP. In full, the CDR3 reads CAWSLVGDNSPLHF.

For this clone: The CDR3 end falls 3 residues outside the read, so it is completed with the germline J gene. The V call is TRBV20-1, the J call TRBJ2-3, with D perhaps matching TRBD2 (7 bases). The CDR3 loop spans 16 amino acids. Germline V gene data show CDR1 as DFQATT and CDR2 as SNEGSKA (reference sequence). The CDR3 DNA, read in part, is TGCAGTGCTCGCTCAACAGAGGGGGGGATCCAAGAGACG. It codes for CSARSTEGGIQET. The entire CDR3 sequence reads CSARSTEGGIQETQYF.

For this clone: The missing CDR3 end, 3 residues past where the read stops, is filled in from the germline J gene. The chain joins TRBV2 to TRBJ2-1; 14 bases line up with TRBD2. Trimming at V came to 8 bases and at J to 1 base, leaving 7 bases not matched to a gene. Germline loops: CDR1 SNHLY, CDR2 FYNNEI. The CDR3 is 17 residues long. The DNA read from the CDR3 is TGTGCCAGCGCCTGGACTAGCGGGGGGATGTCCTACAATGAG. This translates into CASAWTSGGMSYNE. The full CDR3 reads CASAWTSGGMSYNEQFF.

Note on this clone: The read falls 3 residues short of the CDR3 end, and the missing part is taken from the germline J gene. The chain recombines TRBV7-6 with TRBJ2-3; a possible D gene is TRBD2 (6 bases). The CDR3 totals 15 residues. V dropped 5 bases and J dropped 8 bases, with 20 bases sitting between them. The germline V gene has CDR1 SGHVS and CDR2 FNYEAQ. The CDR3 loop is CASSITGPPGGTQYF. The sequenced CDR3 bases are TGTGCCAGCAGCATTACCGGGCCCCCCGGGGGTACG.

Comment on this clone: The read ends 3 residues early relative to the CDR3; the germline J gene fills the gap. The rearrangement links TRBV29-1 to TRBJ2-2, with D possibly TRBD1 on 5 matching bases. The CDR3 is made up of 14 amino acids. Trimming took off 4 bases at V and 4 bases at J, with 13 bases between the two ends. From germline, CDR1 is SQVTM and CDR2 ANQGSEA. The CDR3 bases that were read are TGCAGCGTTGCCCAGGGTTTGCCCACCGGGGAG. Residues: CSVAQGLPTGE. The entire CDR3 reads CSVAQGLPTGELFF.

With regard to this clone: The read ends 3 residues shy of where the CDR3 ends; the end is completed using the germline J gene. The genes are TRBV5-1 and TRBJ2-5; D possibly corresponds to TRBD1 (5 bases). Germline CDR1 reads SGHRS; CDR2 reads YFSETQ. The CDR3 loop spans 14 amino acids. The V end lost 3 bases, the J end lost 3 bases, and 12 bases lay between the germline ends. The CDR3 loop is CASSSGMAKETQYF. The sequenced part of the CDR3 DNA is TGCGCCAGCAGCTCAGGGATGGCGAAAGAGACC. The full variable domain, with the rest looked up from reference TRBV5-1 and TRBJ2-5, is KAGVTQTPRYLIKTRGQQVTLSCSPISGHRSVSWYQQTPGQGLQFLFEYFSETQRNKGNFPGRFSGRQFSNSRSEMNVSTLELGDSALYLCASSSGMAKETQYFGPGTRLLVL.

A note on this clone: The observed sequence ends 3 residues before the CDR3 terminus, with the missing tail filled in from the germline J gene. The chain is built from TRBV19 and TRBJ2-5; TRBD1 matches at 8 bases. V was pared by 7 bases and J by 5 bases, with 6 bases of the junction left unmatched. There are 13 residues in the CDR3. CDR1 and CDR2 (germline): LNHDA, SQIVND (reference sequence). The CDR3 DNA, read in part, is TGTGCCAGTACCAGGGGGCTTGGTGAGACC. It codes for CASTRGLGET. In full, the CDR3 reads CASTRGLGETQYF.

Comments on this clone: The read is 3 residues too short to cover the CDR3 end, so that end is filled in from the germline J gene. The chain is built from TRBV7-2 and TRBJ2-1, with a weak D call TRBD2 (5 bases). This CDR3 is 15 amino acids long. V lost 5 bases and J lost 3, with 14 bases in between. The germline V gene encodes CDR1 SGHTA and CDR2 FQGNSA. The CDR3: CASSATRGGYNEQFF. The sequenced part of the CDR3 DNA is TGTGCCAGCAGCGCGACTCGCGGAGGCTACAATGAG.

On this clone itself: With the read ending 3 residues before the CDR3 end, the germline J gene is used to fill in that end. This rearrangement joins TRBV7-9 to TRBJ1-2; D call uncertain. The germline gives CDR1 SEHNR, CDR2 FQNEAQ (reference sequence). The CDR3 is made up of 12 amino acids. The CDR3 DNA, read in part, is TGTGCCAGCAGCTTAGACTTCCTCGGC. It yields the protein CASSLDFLG. The CDR3, in full, reads CASSLDFLGYTF.

As regards this clone: The read falls 3 residues short of the CDR3 end, and the missing part is taken from the germline J gene. The chain couples TRBV5-1 to TRBJ2-7; TRBD1 is a possible D gene (6 bases). The CDR3 is made up of 15 amino acids. Germline CDR1 SGHRS, CDR2 YFSETQ. Trimming pared 0 bases from V and 0 bases from J, leaving 10 bases between. CDR3 bases read: TGCGCCAGCAGCTTGGGACAGGCAAGCTCCTACGAG. Translating it yields CASSLGQASSYE. In full, the CDR3 reads CASSLGQASSYEQYF.

On this clone itself: The CDR3 end is not reached by the read, which stops 3 residues before it; the germline J gene fills it in. The chain employs TRBV7-2 and TRBJ2-3; no reliable D call. The CDR3 is 14 amino acids. The V gene's germline CDR1 is SGHTA and CDR2 FQGNSA. Trimming removed 1 base from V and 2 bases from J, with 7 bases in between. The CDR3 spells CASSLGPNTDTQYF. Incomplete CDR3 DNA: TGTGCCAGCAGCTTAGGGCCCAACACAGATACG.

For this clone: The CDR3 is cut off 3 residues early in the read; its end comes from the germline J gene. The chain recombines TRBV5-1 with TRBJ1-2; TRBD1 matches 8 bases. V was clipped by 7 bases and J by 0 bases; unmatched bases: 8. Looked up from germline, CDR1 is SGHRS and CDR2 is YFSETQ. The CDR3 runs to 15 residues. Partial CDR3 DNA: TGCGCCAGCGGGGAACAGGGGGATTCTAACTATGGC. It yields the protein CASGEQGDSNYG. The CDR3 as a whole reads CASGEQGDSNYGYTF.

Worth noting for this clone: The read ends 3 residues shy of where the CDR3 ends; the end is completed using the germline J gene. J is TRBJ2-3 and V is TRBV7-2; D not certain. Looked up from germline, CDR1 is SGHTA and CDR2 is FQGNSA. Trimming stripped 3 bases from V and 6 bases from J, with 16 bases between. The CDR3 has 15 residues. CDR3 residues: CASSFTQASRDTQYF. The CDR3 bases that were read are TGTGCCAGCAGCTTTACGCAGGCGTCACGGGATACG. The full variable domain, rest sourced from reference TRBV7-2 and TRBJ2-3, is GAGVSQSPSNKVTEKGKDVELRCDPISGHTALYWYRQSLGQGLEFLIYFQGNSAPDKSGLPSDRFSAERTGGSVSTLTIQRTQQEDSAVYLCASSFTQASRDTQYFGPGTRLTVL.

The DNA read from the CDR3 is TGTGCCAGCAGCCTGACTAGCACCTACGAG. Its translation is CASSLTSTYE. The complete CDR3 sequence is CASSLTSTYEQYF. The chain employs TRBV6-2 or TRBV6-3 and TRBJ2-7, with 7 bases fitting TRBD2. The read falls 3 residues short of the CDR3 end, and the missing part is taken from the germline J gene. Germline V lookup: CDR1 MNHEY, CDR2 SVGEGT. The CDR3 consists of 13 residues. J was trimmed by 2 bases and V by 6 bases; bases with no gene match: 4.

On this clone: The CDR3 extends 3 residues past the end of the read, so its final part is completed from the germline J gene. The chain recombines TRBV11-1 with TRBJ2-7; D is undetermined. CDR1 and CDR2 (germline): SGHAT, FQDESV (reference sequence). The CDR3 has 14 amino acids. V shed 1 base and J shed 2 bases, with 9 bases lying between them. CDR3 DNA, as far as it was read: TGTGCCAGCAGCTTAGGAGGCCGAGCCTACGAG. This translates into CASSLGGRAYE. The full CDR3 protein reads CASSLGGRAYEQYF. The whole variable domain, remainder taken from reference TRBV11-1 and TRBJ2-7, is EAEVAQSPRYKITEKSQAVAFWCDPISGHATLYWYRQILGQGPELLVQFQDESVVDDSQLPKDRFSAERLKGVDSTLKIQPAELGDSAMYLCASSLGGRAYEQYFGPGTRLTVT.

A remark on this clone: The germline gene is not matched at one end of the junction; a read error may be the cause. This sample includes further DNA sequences coding for the same CDR3. The CDR3 bases that were read are TGTGCCAGCAGCTTAGGAGGCGGTAGGCCGAACACA. This gives the protein CASSLGGGRPNT. The full CDR3 reads CASSLGGGRPNTIYF. The chain couples TRBV7-9 to TRBJ1-3; D remains ambiguous. The CDR3 extends 3 residues past the end of the read, so its final part is completed from the germline J gene. CDR1 is SEHNR and CDR2 is FQNEAQ in the germline V gene (reference sequence). This CDR3 is built from 15 residues.

A remark on this clone: With the read ending 3 residues before the CDR3 end, the germline J gene is used to fill in that end. This chain links TRBV19 with TRBJ1-5; 8 nucleotides match TRBD1. The germline gives CDR1 LNHDA, CDR2 SQIVND (reference sequence). The CDR3 is made up of 15 amino acids. The V segment lost 6 bases and the J segment 0 bases; nucleotides outside the gene matches: 4. The CDR3: CASRTTGVSNQPQHF. The sequenced CDR3 bases are TGTGCCAGTAGGACGACAGGGGTTAGCAATCAGCCC.

Turning to this clone: With the read ending 3 residues before the CDR3 end, the germline J gene is used to fill in that end. The chain employs TRBV7-3 and TRBJ2-3; the match to TRBD1 covers 10 bases. Unmatched junction bases numbered 1, after V lost 1 base and J lost 3 bases. This CDR3 contains 15 residues. CDR1 and CDR2 from the germline V gene are SGHTA and FQGTGA. The CDR3: CASSLRTGGTDTQYF. The covered CDR3 bases are TGTGCCAGCAGCTTAAGGACAGGGGGTACAGATACG.